One sample yielded the 4 T cell receptor beta chains listed below, sequenced in a study of T-cell memory formation after mild COVID-19. TCRdb recomputed calls from the 5' RACE reads with MiXCR, one row per CDR3 protein. The sample holds more than 35,000 distinct CDR3 sequences, 8% to 10% seen once. The sample was PBMCs or a T cell subset sorted from them (not recorded which). These receptor sequences come from an adult woman who had mild COVID-19 (a few samples of this study predate the infection). Cell type and time point are not known.

V usage is TRBV12-3 or TRBV12-4 and J usage is TRBJ2-3; 11 nucleotides match TRBD2. This CDR3 is 15 amino acids long. Trimming removed 6 bases from V and 2 bases from J; junction bases left unmatched: 4. In nucleotides, the CDR3 is TGTGCCAGCAGCCGGACTAGCGGGCCCACAGATACGCAGTATTTT. It yields the protein CASSRTSGPTDTQYF.

About this clonotype: A junction end diverges from the germline sequence, so it may reflect a read error. This rearrangement joins TRBV6-5 to TRBJ1-1, with TRBD1 matching over 9 bases. The CDR3 has 13 amino acids. Per germline, CDR1 MNHEY and CDR2 SVGAGI. CDR3 bases: TGTGCCAGCAGTCCCCCCGTAGGGACAGGGCGTTCTTTT. Encoded protein: CASSPPVGTGRSF.

This clonotype was seen at least ten times. The rearrangement uses TRBV5-1 and TRBJ2-5, with a weak D call TRBD2 (5 bases). The CDR3 consists of 14 residues. Trimming took off 3 bases at V and 4 bases at J, with 13 bases between the two ends. Germline loops: CDR1 SGHRS, CDR2 YFSETQ. CDR3 bases: TGCGCCAGCAGCTCGAACAGCGGACGAGAGACCCAGTACTTC. Translating gives CASSSNSGRETQYF.

This clonotype was detected only a few times. Written as DNA, the CDR3 is TGTGCCAGCAGTGGGACAGGGGTCTACGAGCAGTACTTC. As protein: CASSGTGVYEQYF. This sequence joins TRBV6-1 and TRBJ2-7, with 9 nucleotides matching TRBD1. The CDR3 loop spans 13 amino acids. Trimming cost V 4 bases and J 3 bases; bases outside gene matches: 1. CDR1 MNHNS and CDR2 SASEGT come from the germline V gene.